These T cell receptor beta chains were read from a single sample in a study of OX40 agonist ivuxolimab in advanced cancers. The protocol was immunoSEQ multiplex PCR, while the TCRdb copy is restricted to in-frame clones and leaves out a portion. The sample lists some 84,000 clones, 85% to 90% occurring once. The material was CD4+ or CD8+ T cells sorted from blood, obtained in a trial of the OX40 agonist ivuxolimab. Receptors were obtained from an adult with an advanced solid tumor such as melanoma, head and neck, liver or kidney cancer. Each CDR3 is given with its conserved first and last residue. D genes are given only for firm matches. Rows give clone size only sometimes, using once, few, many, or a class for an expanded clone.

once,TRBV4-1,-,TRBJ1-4,CASSREFPNEKLFF,TGCGCCAGCAGCCGAGAGTTTCCCAATGAAAAACTGTTTTTT
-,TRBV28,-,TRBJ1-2,CASSRRWGSGYTF,TGTGCCAGCAGCCGGCGATGGGGTTCTGGCTACACCTTC
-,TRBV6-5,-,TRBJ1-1,CASSYDAGNTEAFF,TGTGCCAGCAGTTACGATGCAGGTAACACTGAAGCTTTCTTT
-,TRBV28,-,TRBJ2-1,CASSLFSLRPPSGYYNEQFF,TGTGCCAGCAGTTTGTTCAGCCTTAGGCCCCCAAGCGGGTACTACAATGAGCAGTTCTTC
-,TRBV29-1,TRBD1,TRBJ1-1,CSAEDTGGSTEAFF,TGCAGCGCCGAGGATACAGGGGGGAGCACTGAAGCTTTCTTT
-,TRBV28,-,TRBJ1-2,CASSFKGYGYGYTF,TGTGCCAGCAGTTTTAAGGGTTACGGCTATGGCTACACCTTC
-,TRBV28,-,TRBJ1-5,CASSLGTQPQHF,TGTGCCAGCAGTTTAGGCACTCAGCCCCAGCATTTT
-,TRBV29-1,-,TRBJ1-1,CSVITGSGTEAFF,TGCAGCGTCATCACAGGGTCGGGCACTGAAGCTTTCTTT
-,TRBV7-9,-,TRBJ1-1,CASSLTVGTEAFF,TGTGCCAGCAGCTTAACCGTGGGGACTGAAGCTTTCTTT
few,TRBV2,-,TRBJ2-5,CASSESGYQETQYF,TGTGCCAGCAGTGAATCGGGCTACCAAGAGACCCAGTACTTC
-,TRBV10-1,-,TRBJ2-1,CASSESTGTRSNEQFF,TGCGCCAGCAGTGAGTCGACAGGAACTAGGTCCAATGAGCAGTTCTTC
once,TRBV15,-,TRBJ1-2,CATSRGAGWGYTF,TGTGCCACCAGCAGAGGGGCCGGGTGGGGCTACACCTTC
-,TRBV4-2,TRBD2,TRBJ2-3,CASSQSPLAGLGGLGGSTDTQYF,TGTGCCAGCAGCCAATCCCCCCTAGCGGGATTAGGTGGGCTAGGGGGGAGCACAGATACGCAGTATTTT
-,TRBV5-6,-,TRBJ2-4,CASSFSGTKNIQYF,TGTGCCAGCAGCTTTTCGGGTACCAAAAACATTCAGTACTTC
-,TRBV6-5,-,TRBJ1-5,CASRRQINQPQHF,TGTGCCAGCAGACGACAGATCAATCAGCCCCAGCATTTT
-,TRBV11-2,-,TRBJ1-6,CASRAQGSYNSPLHF,TGTGCCAGCAGGGCGCAAGGGTCCTATAATTCACCCCTCCACTTT
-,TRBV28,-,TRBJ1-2,CASRTQNYGYTF,TGTGCCAGTCGGACGCAGAACTATGGCTACACCTTC
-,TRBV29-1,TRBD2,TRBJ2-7,CSSQKLAGLKYEQYF,TGCAGCTCCCAAAAACTAGCGGGATTAAAGTACGAGCAGTACTTC
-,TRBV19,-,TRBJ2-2,CASSIQGITGELFF,TGTGCCAGTAGTATCCAGGGTATCACCGGGGAGCTGTTTTTT
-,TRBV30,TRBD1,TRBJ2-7,CAWARQGVYEQYF,TGTGCCTGGGCCAGACAGGGGGTCTACGAGCAGTACTTC
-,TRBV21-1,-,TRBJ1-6,CASSKAGTGSYGFPYNSPLHF,TGTGCCAGCAGCAAAGCAGGGACAGGGAGCTATGGATTCCCGTATAATTCACCCCTCCACTTT
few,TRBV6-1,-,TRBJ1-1,CASNDGQGAFF,TGTGCCAGTAACGATGGCCAGGGAGCTTTCTTT
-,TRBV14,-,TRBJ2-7,CASSETRGTPTFF,TGTGCCAGCAGCGAAACCCGCGGGACGCCGACTTTCTTC
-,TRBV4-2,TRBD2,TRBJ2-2,CASSLIAGEMGPNTGELFF,TGTGCCAGCAGTTTAATAGCGGGAGAAATGGGGCCGAACACCGGGGAGCTGTTTTTT
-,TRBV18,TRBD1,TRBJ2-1,CASHRQGLSYNEQFF,TGTGCCAGCCACCGACAGGGCCTATCCTACAATGAGCAGTTCTTC
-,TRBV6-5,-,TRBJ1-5,CASSGNGANQPQHF,TGTGCCAGCAGTGGGAACGGGGCTAATCAGCCCCAGCATTTT
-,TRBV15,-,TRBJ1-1,CATSKSRSGKGTEAFF,TGTGCCACCAGCAAATCGAGGTCAGGGAAGGGCACTGAAGCTTTCTTT
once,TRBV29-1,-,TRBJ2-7,CSVVGARAGSSYEQYF,TGCAGCGTTGTGGGCGCACGAGCGGGTTCGTCCTACGAGCAGTACTTC
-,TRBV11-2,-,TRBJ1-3,CASTDPRGRVSLSGNTIYF,TGTGCCAGCACCGACCCGAGGGGCAGGGTTAGCCTCTCTGGAAACACCATATATTTT
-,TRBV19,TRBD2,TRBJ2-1,CASSILAGEINEQFF,TGTGCCAGTAGTATTCTAGCGGGAGAGATAAATGAGCAGTTCTTC
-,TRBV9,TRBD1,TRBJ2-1,CASSVRQGANEQFF,TGTGCCAGCAGCGTGAGACAGGGGGCCAATGAGCAGTTCTTC
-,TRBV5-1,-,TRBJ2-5,CASSLVETQYF,TGCGCCAGCAGCTTGGTTGAGACCCAGTACTTC
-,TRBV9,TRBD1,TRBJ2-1,CASSVDGTGTLGQFF,TGTGCCAGCAGCGTAGACGGGACAGGGACCTTGGGGCAGTTCTTC
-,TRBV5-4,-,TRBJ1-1,CASSLGGRGNTEAFF,TGTGCCAGCAGCTTGGGGGGCAGGGGCAACACTGAAGCTTTCTTT
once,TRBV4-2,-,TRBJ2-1,CASSQGGNYNEQFF,TGTGCCAGCAGCCAAGGCGGGAACTACAATGAGCAGTTCTTC
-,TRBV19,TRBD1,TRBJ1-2,CASERQGARGYGYTF,TGTGCCAGTGAAAGACAGGGGGCGAGGGGCTATGGCTACACCTTC
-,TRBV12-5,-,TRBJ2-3,CASGLARGGSQYF,TGTGCTAGTGGTTTGGCTCGGGGCGGTTCGCAGTATTTT
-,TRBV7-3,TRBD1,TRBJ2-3,CASSSGQNPDTQYF,TGTGCCAGCAGCTCGGGACAGAACCCAGATACGCAGTATTTT
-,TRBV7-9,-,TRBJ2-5,CASSLVRQETQYF,TGTGCCAGCAGCTTAGTTCGCCAAGAGACCCAGTACTTC
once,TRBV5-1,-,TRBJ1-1,CASTGSGGNTEAFF,TGCGCCAGCACCGGGTCGGGCGGAAACACTGAAGCTTTCTTT
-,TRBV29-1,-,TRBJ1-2,CSVDYSGHRGYTF,TGCAGCGTTGATTACAGCGGACATCGGGGCTACACCTTC
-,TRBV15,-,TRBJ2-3,CATRSAGGGDTQYF,TGTGCCACCAGATCAGCGGGCGGAGGAGATACGCAGTATTTT
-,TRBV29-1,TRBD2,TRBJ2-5,CSVDVGTSGGETQYF,TGCAGCGTTGATGTTGGGACTAGCGGTGGGGAGACCCAGTACTTC
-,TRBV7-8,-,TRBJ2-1,CASSLDGSSYNEQFF,TGTGCCAGCAGCTTAGACGGGAGCTCCTACAATGAGCAGTTCTTC
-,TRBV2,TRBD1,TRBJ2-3,CASSRARAGGTDTQYF,TGTGCCAGTTCTCGTGCCCGGGCAGGGGGCACTGATACGCAGTATTTT
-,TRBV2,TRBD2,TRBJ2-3,CASSLSGSGTDTQYF,TGTGCCAGCAGTCTAAGCGGGAGCGGGACAGATACGCAGTATTTT
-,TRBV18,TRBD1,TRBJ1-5,CASSPPNRGEGQPQHF,TGTGCCAGCTCACCACCGAACAGGGGAGAAGGACAGCCCCAGCATTTT